Below are 32 T cell receptor beta chains sequenced from a single sample in a study of blood T cell repertoires in COVID-19. The data were produced by immunoSEQ multiplex PCR, yet TCRdb's version contains in-frame clones alone and is incomplete. The top ten hold approximately 1.5% of the sample, which has roughly 300,000 clones, 65% to 85% seen once. Sequenced sample: peripheral blood. The origin of the receptors is a human donor with COVID-19, enrolled during active disease. The donor label of this sample is uncertain.

This clone was recorded only once. The rearrangement uses TRBV19 and TRBJ1-4, with 7 bases identical to TRBD1. The CDR3 contains 17 residues. The V gene end was trimmed by 1 base and the J gene end by 11 bases; junction bases not matched to a gene: 16. The germline CDR1 and CDR2 sequences are LNHDA and SQIVND (reference sequence). The CDR3 loop is CASSIGGGAGAAIKLFF. The CDR3, as DNA: TGTGCCAGTAGTATAGGAGGGGGCGCTGGCGCGGCAATCAAACTGTTTTTT.

This rearrangement joins TRBV6-1 to TRBJ2-7; D not resolved. The CDR3 length is 15 residues. V was cut by 3 bases and J by 4 bases, with 16 bases left in between. Germline values: CDR1 MNHNS, CDR2 SASEGT. The CDR3 reads CASSDELSPPYEQYF. The CDR3 DNA follows: TGTGCCAGCAGTGATGAACTCTCTCCCCCGTACGAGCAGTACTTC.

This chain uses TRBV27 with TRBJ2-1, with TRBD2 matching over 13 bases. CDR1 and CDR2 (germline): MNHEY, SMNVEV (reference sequence). The V and J ends lost 10 bases and 7 bases, in that order; junction bases with no gene match: 10. The CDR3 sequence is 15 residues long. CDR3: CATTPPGLAGNEQFF. DNA of the CDR3: TGTGCCACCACCCCCCCGGGACTAGCGGGAAATGAGCAGTTCTTC.

The chain couples TRBV7-2 to TRBJ1-1, with a weak D call TRBD1 (6 bases). V was shortened by 1 base and J by 1 base, with 10 bases between the two germline ends. Germline lookup yields CDR1 SGHTA and CDR2 FQGNSA. The CDR3 has 15 residues. CDR3 region: CASSLEGDANTEAFF. In DNA form, the CDR3 reads TGTGCCAGCAGCTTAGAGGGGGACGCGAACACTGAAGCTTTCTTT.

The V call is TRBV28, the J call TRBJ2-7, with D tentatively TRBD1 (6 bases). The V end lost 8 bases, the J end lost 4 bases, and 21 bases lay between the germline ends. CDR3 length equals 15 residues. Per the germline V gene, CDR1 is MDHEN and CDR2 is SYDVKM. The DNA for the CDR3 is TGTGCCAGCGATGAGGGGGTGCAACCAGGGTACGAGCAGTACTTC. Amino acids: CASDEGVQPGYEQYF.

The rearrangement joins TRBV3-1 (or the pseudogene TRBV3-2) to TRBJ1-2; D gene unclear. V lost 1 base, J lost 6 bases, and 6 bases lay in between. This CDR3 spans 12 amino acids. CDR1 and CDR2 from the germline V gene are LGHDT and YNNKEL (reference sequence). CDR3 DNA sequence: TGTGCCAGCAGCCAAGTGAGAGATGGCTACACCTTC. Its protein is CASSQVRDGYTF.

V gene TRBV27 combines with J gene TRBJ2-7; tentative D call: TRBD2 (6 bases). V was shortened by 1 base and J by 3 bases, with 10 bases between the two germline ends. This CDR3 is built from 14 residues. CDR1 and CDR2 (germline): MNHEY, SMNVEV (reference sequence). CDR3 protein: CASSLWRASYEQYF. The CDR3 DNA follows: TGTGCCAGCAGTTTATGGAGGGCAAGCTACGAGCAGTACTTC.

The chain has TRBV28 and TRBJ1-5, with D tentatively TRBD1 (6 bases). Germline V gene data show CDR1 as MDHEN and CDR2 as SYDVKM. The CDR3 has 15 residues. Trimming shortened V by 6 bases and J by 4 bases, and 16 bases separated the two germline ends. The chain's CDR3 is CASRSADRLNQPQHF. The CDR3 coding sequence is TGTGCCAGCAGGTCTGCGGACAGACTGAATCAGCCCCAGCATTTT.

The chain employs TRBV7-2 and TRBJ2-1, with a weak D call TRBD2 (6 bases). The CDR3 covers 14 residues. Germline V gene sequence: CDR1 SGHTA, CDR2 FQGNSA. The germline V and J ends were trimmed by 8 bases and 6 bases, with 17 bases remaining between them. The CDR3 sequence is CASSRELAPNEQFF. CDR3 sequence (DNA): TGTGCCAGCTCCCGGGAACTAGCCCCCAATGAGCAGTTCTTC.

The chain combines TRBV5-8 with TRBJ1-2; TRBD1 agrees at 7 bases. Unmatched junction bases numbered 7, after V lost 2 bases and J lost 6 bases. Germline assignment: CDR1 SGHTS and CDR2 YDEGEE. The CDR3 covers 14 residues. CDR3 nucleotide sequence: TGTGCCAGCAGCTTCTTTACAACAGGGGATGGCTACACCTTC. Its translation is CASSFFTTGDGYTF.

Concerning this clone: Sequence at one end of the junction differs from germline and may be a read error. The V and J genes are TRBV6-6 and TRBJ2-7, with D perhaps matching TRBD1 (5 bases). In germline, CDR1 is MNHNY, CDR2 SVGAGI (reference sequence). The length of the CDR3 is 15 residues. The DNA of the CDR3 is TGTGCCAGCTCTTACGTGGGGCCCCCCTCCAACGAGCAGTACTTC. Amino acid sequence: CASSYVGPPSNEQYF.

As to this clone: Other DNA variants within this sample encode the same CDR3. The CDR3 reads CASSEARGGNSPLHF. In DNA form, the CDR3 reads TGTGCCAGCAGTGAGGCGAGAGGGGGTAATTCACCCCTCCACTTT. V usage is TRBV6-1 and J usage is TRBJ1-6, with D perhaps matching TRBD1 (6 bases). Germline V gene lookup returns CDR1 MNHNS and CDR2 SASEGT. Deletions cut 3 bases from V and 6 bases from J, with 12 bases between. CDR3 size: 15 residues.

The count of this clone is one. The V gene is TRBV18, the J gene TRBJ2-2; D unclear. Germline CDR1 reads KGHSH; CDR2 reads LQKENI. This CDR3 spans 11 amino acids. The germline V and J ends were trimmed by 8 bases and 3 bases, with 4 bases remaining between them. The CDR3 here is CASRDTGELFF. As DNA, the CDR3 is TGTGCCAGCCGGGACACCGGGGAGCTGTTTTTT.

The chain employs TRBV4-1 and TRBJ1-4; D unclear. The germline CDR1 and CDR2 sequences are MGHRA and YSYEKL. The CDR3 covers 18 residues. The V end was cut by 2 bases, the J end by 3 bases, with 19 bases between. The DNA for the CDR3 is TGCGCCAGCAGCCAATCACCTACGCCCAGGCTTTCTAATGAAAAACTGTTTTTT. It encodes CASSQSPTPRLSNEKLFF.

This chain joins TRBV2 and TRBJ1-2, with D maybe TRBD1 (6 bases). The CDR3 covers 14 residues. The germline V gene has CDR1 SNHLY and CDR2 FYNNEI. V shed 4 bases and J shed 4 bases, with 13 bases lying between them. The CDR3 bases are TGTGCCAGCAGTGGAGGGGGATCGGTCTATGGCTACACCTTC. Translating gives CASSGGGSVYGYTF.

This rearrangement joins TRBV7-8 to TRBJ1-6, with D uncertain. CDR1 and CDR2 (germline): SGHVS, FQNEAQ. V dropped 1 base and J dropped 3 bases, with 7 bases sitting between them. The CDR3 totals 15 residues. The CDR3 nucleotides are TGTGCCAGCAGCTTAGTAACAAGCTATAATTCACCCCTCCACTTT. As protein: CASSLVTSYNSPLHF. Looking up the rest from reference TRBV7-8 and TRBJ1-6 gives the full variable domain: GAGVSQSPRYKVAKRGQDVALRCDPISGHVSLFWYQQALGQGPEFLTYFQNEAQLDKSGLPSDRFFAERPEGSVSTLKIQRTQQEDSAVYLCASSLVTSYNSPLHFGNGTRLTVT.

The rearrangement uses TRBV23-1 and TRBJ2-7; the D gene is possibly TRBD1 (5 bases). TRBV23-1 qualifies as an ORF whose function is uncertain. Trimming pared 10 bases from V and 2 bases from J, leaving 9 bases between. CDR3 size: 11 residues. The CDR3 region is CAKGKPYEQYF. CDR3 bases: TGCGCCAAGGGGAAACCCTACGAGCAGTACTTC.

The V call is TRBV3-1 (or the pseudogene TRBV3-2), the J call TRBJ2-2; 7 bases map to TRBD1. This CDR3 contains 14 residues. Losses at the gene ends were 5 bases for V and 6 bases for J; bases not matched to a gene: 6. Germline V gene data show CDR1 as LGHDT and CDR2 as YNNKEL (reference sequence). CDR3 nucleotide sequence: TGTGCCAGCAGCACAGACAGGGCCGCCGGGGAGCTGTTTTTT. Protein product: CASSTDRAAGELFF.

The CDR3: CASIRGGSYNEQFF. Written as DNA, the CDR3 is TGTGCCAGCATAAGAGGGGGAAGCTACAATGAGCAGTTCTTC. The J gene is TRBJ2-1, the V gene TRBV28; a possible D gene is TRBD1 (6 bases). The ends were cut back, 7 bases at V and 3 bases at J, with 13 bases in the middle. Germline assignment: CDR1 MDHEN and CDR2 SYDVKM. The CDR3 is 14 residues long. Variable domain in full (rest from reference TRBV28 and TRBJ2-1): DVKVTQSSRYLVKRTGEKVFLECVQDMDHENMFWYRQDPGLGLRLIYFSYDVKMKEKGDIPEGYSVSREKKERFSLILESASTNQTSMYLCASIRGGSYNEQFFGPGTRLTVL.

J is TRBJ1-1 and V is TRBV23-1, with D uncertain. TRBV23-1 falls under the ORF class, with uncertain function. This CDR3 has 13 residues. With 7 bases removed from V and 3 bases from J, the gap between germline ends came to 12 bases. Here the CDR3 DNA reads TGCGCCAGCACCCCCCCGAGGGACACTGAAGCTTTCTTT. Translated: CASTPPRDTEAFF.

Concerning this clone: At the DNA level, this CDR3 is encoded by other sequences in the same sample as well. The CDR3 region is CASSFRETQYF. The CDR3 region has the DNA TGTGCCAGCAGTTTTCGGGAGACCCAGTACTTC. The chain carries TRBV12-3 or TRBV12-4 and TRBJ2-5; D uncertain. The CDR3 sequence is 11 residues long. V was clipped by 3 bases and J by 5 bases, with 4 bases between them.

V and J are TRBV6-2 or TRBV6-3 and TRBJ2-7; weak D call: TRBD1 (6 bases). The CDR3 is made up of 15 amino acids. V dropped 5 bases and J dropped 2 bases, with 16 bases sitting between them. CDR1 and CDR2 (germline): MNHEY, SVGEGT. CDR3 in amino acids: CASSHRQAGTYEQYF. The CDR3 DNA is TGTGCCAGCAGTCACCGACAGGCTGGAACCTACGAGCAGTACTTC.

This clone was detected only once. The chain employs TRBV7-3 and TRBJ2-5, with TRBD2 matching over 11 bases. Germline-derived CDR1 and CDR2 are SGHTA and FQGTGA. J was trimmed by 4 bases and V by 4 bases; bases with no gene match: 5. CDR3 length: 15 amino acids. The CDR3: CASSSASGGLETQYF. The DNA for the CDR3 is TGTGCCAGCAGCTCCGCTAGCGGGGGGCTAGAGACCCAGTACTTC.

This chain uses TRBV6-5 with TRBJ1-5; D is unresolved. The V gene lost 8 bases and the J gene lost 0 bases, with 11 bases spanning the gap. Germline CDR1 reads MNHEY; CDR2 reads SVGAGI. This CDR3 comprises 14 residues. CDR3 nucleotide sequence: TGTGCCAGCGCCACAGATCATAGCAATCAGCCCCAGCATTTT. Protein product: CASATDHSNQPQHF.

The table lists this clone with a few counts. The genes are TRBV19 and TRBJ2-7; possibly TRBD1 for D (5 bases). The V and J ends lost 0 bases and 8 bases respectively, with 8 bases between them. The CDR3 consists of 12 residues. Per germline, CDR1 LNHDA and CDR2 SQIVND (reference sequence). The CDR3 spells CASSIDDSKQYF. Here the CDR3 DNA reads TGTGCCAGTAGTATAGACGACAGTAAGCAGTACTTC.

The chain joins TRBV7-2 to TRBJ2-3; D is possibly TRBD2 (5 bases). The CDR3 is 16 amino acids. V dropped 5 bases and J dropped 0 bases, with 15 bases sitting between them. In germline, CDR1 is SGHTA, CDR2 FQGNSA. The CDR3 bases are TGTGCCAGCAGCGCCCAAGCGGCAGTTAGCACAGATACGCAGTATTTT. Amino acids: CASSAQAAVSTDTQYF.

This chain connects TRBV28 to TRBJ2-5; TRBD2 matches 8 bases. CDR3 length: 16 amino acids. Trimming took 7 bases from V and 5 from J; bases not matched to a gene: 15. The germline V gene encodes CDR1 MDHEN and CDR2 SYDVKM. CDR3 protein: CASTPLTTSAGETQYF. CDR3 coding DNA: TGTGCCAGCACTCCTTTAACGACTAGCGCGGGCGAGACCCAGTACTTC.

This chain connects TRBV7-2 to TRBJ1-2; 7 nucleotides agree with TRBD1. The CDR3 spans 15 residues. In germline, CDR1 is SGHTA, CDR2 FQGNSA. V lost 4 bases and J lost 4; bases outside the gene matches: 9. The DNA of the CDR3 is TGTGCCAGCAGCTGGGGTGGGACAGCTAGCTATGGCTACACCTTC. This sequence encodes CASSWGGTASYGYTF.

This chain connects TRBV27 to TRBJ2-5; 7 bases map to TRBD1. This CDR3 spans 13 amino acids. The V segment lost 4 bases and the J segment 1 base; nucleotides outside the gene matches: 0. The germline gives CDR1 MNHEY, CDR2 SMNVEV (reference sequence). This CDR3 is CASSWDSQETQYF. The CDR3, as DNA: TGTGCCAGCAGTTGGGACAGCCAAGAGACCCAGTACTTC.

The gene calls are TRBV18 and TRBJ2-7; a possible D gene is TRBD2 (6 bases). The CDR3 runs to 14 residues. Germline loops: CDR1 KGHSH, CDR2 LQKENI. Trimming took 2 bases from V and 5 from J, leaving 13 bases between them. The CDR3 spells CASSPAGRWDEQYF. CDR3 DNA sequence: TGTGCCAGCTCACCAGCGGGACGGTGGGACGAGCAGTACTTC.

The J gene is TRBJ2-3, the V gene TRBV5-1, with TRBD2 matching over 11 bases. The germline V gene has CDR1 SGHRS and CDR2 YFSETQ. V lost 3 bases, J lost 2 bases, and 11 bases stayed unmatched. CDR3 length: 18 amino acids. Here the CDR3 DNA reads TGCGCCAGCAGCTCAAGGCCCGGGACTAGCGGCTACACAGATACGCAGTATTTT. This translates into CASSSRPGTSGYTDTQYF.

The gene calls are TRBV27 and TRBJ2-7; tentative D call: TRBD2 (6 bases). Trimming removed 5 bases from V and 0 bases from J, with 17 bases in between. Germline V gene data show CDR1 as MNHEY and CDR2 as SMNVEV (reference sequence). This CDR3 spans 16 amino acids. The DNA for the CDR3 is TGTGCCAGCAGTCCGACCGGGACTTCGGCCTCCTACGAGCAGTACTTC. This encodes CASSPTGTSASYEQYF.